The rows below give T cell receptor beta chains drawn from one sample of a study of T-cell reconstitution after alpha-beta-depleted transplantation in children. TCRdb re-derived calls from the PCR reads in MiXCR, one entry per CDR3 protein. The data contain about 350,000 distinct CDR3 sequences, roughly 17% of them singletons. The sample was PBMCs, mostly from graft donor cells, taken 360 days after TCRalphabeta/CD19-depleted stem cell transplant. Source of these receptors: a male patient aged 2 to 10 who had a stem cell transplant for acute lymphoblastic leukemia, so the T cells may come from the graft donor. CDR3s include the opening cysteine and the closing phenylalanine or tryptophan. The D gene is left open where the match is weak. Only part of the rows carry a size: once, few, many, or a class if the clone is expanded.

j_call cdr3_length v_call clone_size d_call cdr3_aa cdr3_nt
TRBJ2-7 18 TRBV5-1 . . CASSLGIYGAKSLYEQYF TGCGCCAGCAGCTTGGGTATTTACGGAGCGAAGAGTCTCTACGAGCAGTACTTC
TRBJ1-3 16 TRBV7-3 few . CASSCEEGRSGNTIYF TGTGCCAGCAGCTGTGAGGAGGGCCGCTCTGGAAACACCATATATTTT
TRBJ1-4 20 TRBV20-1 . . CSARDPSWRGRLATNEKLFF TGCAGTGCTAGAGATCCATCGTGGAGGGGTCGGCTTGCAACTAATGAAAAACTGTTTTTT
TRBJ2-3 17 TRBV4-2 few . CASSQGGRQPSTDTQYF TGTGCCAGCAGCCAAGGAGGTAGGCAGCCTAGCACAGATACGCAGTATTTT
TRBJ2-7 15 TRBV18 . . CASSPTVSTLYEQYF TGTGCCAGCTCACCCACAGTGTCAACACTCTACGAGCAGTACTTC
TRBJ2-1 15 TRBV15 many . CATSPLPGTGNEQFF TGTGCCACCAGCCCGCTCCCTGGGACGGGAAATGAGCAGTTCTTC
TRBJ1-1 14 TRBV4-1 many . CASSQHGVNTEAFF TGCGCCAGCAGCCAGCACGGGGTGAACACTGAAGCTTTCTTT
TRBJ1-2 19 TRBV4-1 many . CASSQDGGTGAFSSMSYTF TGCGCCAGCAGCCAAGATGGGGGTACGGGGGCATTTTCCTCTATGAGCTACACCTTC
TRBJ1-6 15 TRBV27 . . CASSTRAVYNSPLHF TGTGCCAGCAGTACACGCGCGGTCTATAATTCACCCCTCCACTTT
TRBJ2-2 16 TRBV10-3 . TRBD2 CAISEPGLVPNGELFF TGTGCCATCAGTGAGCCGGGACTAGTCCCCAACGGGGAGCTGTTTTTT
TRBJ1-5 16 TRBV7-8 . . CASSLELRGSNQPQHF TGTGCCAGCAGCTTAGAACTTCGGGGTAGCAATCAGCCCCAGCATTTT
TRBJ2-7 15 TRBV20-1 many TRBD2 CSASLAEEDGYEQYF TGCAGTGCTAGCCTAGCGGAAGAAGATGGCTACGAGCAGTACTTC
TRBJ2-7 12 TRBV12-3/TRBV12-4 many . CASCRTYYEQYF TGTGCCAGCTGCAGGACCTACTACGAGCAGTACTTC
TRBJ1-1 15 TRBV4-3 few . CASSQGPNGGTEAFF TGCGCCAGCAGCCAAGGGCCGAACGGAGGCACTGAAGCTTTCTTT
TRBJ1-3 18 TRBV4-3 few . CASSQDLPGLSSGNTIYF TGCGCCAGCAGCCAAGACCTACCGGGACTAAGCTCTGGAAACACCATATATTTT
TRBJ1-5 15 TRBV5-1 many TRBD1 CASSLGTGSNQPQHF TGTGCCAGCAGTTTAGGGACAGGGAGCAATCAGCCCCAGCATTTT
TRBJ2-1 16 TRBV19 . . CASSIGGGISYNEQFF TGTGCCAGTAGTATAGGGGGCGGAATCTCCTACAATGAGCAGTTCTTC
TRBJ2-7 16 TRBV5-1 few . CASSLLSAGSSYEQYF TGCGCCAGCAGCTTGTTATCTGCGGGAAGCTCCTACGAGCAGTACTTC
TRBJ2-7 15 TRBV5-1 . . CASSLRGTVSYEQYF TGCGCCAGCAGCTTAAGGGGAACGGTCTCTTACGAGCAGTACTTC
TRBJ2-7 14 TRBV5-1 many . CASSLVGQGYEQYF TGCGCCAGCAGCTTGGTAGGCCAGGGCTACGAGCAGTACTTC
TRBJ2-2 17 TRBV4-3 . . CASSQEGDAVHTGELFF TGCGCCAGCAGCCAAGAGGGAGACGCGGTCCACACCGGGGAGCTGTTTTTT
TRBJ2-7 15 TRBV19 . TRBD1 CASSTGQGLSYEQYF TGTGCCAGTAGTACAGGACAGGGCCTATCCTACGAGCAGTACTTC
TRBJ2-5 12 TRBV29-1 few TRBD1 CSVSRGRETQYF TGCAGCGTCTCCAGGGGGAGAGAGACCCAGTACTTC
TRBJ2-1 12 TRBV27 many . CASSSGLNEQFF TGTGCCAGCAGTAGCGGTCTAAATGAGCAGTTCTTC
TRBJ2-7 14 TRBV20-1 few TRBD2 CSARASGALYEQYF TGCAGTGCTAGGGCTAGCGGGGCCCTCTACGAGCAGTACTTC
TRBJ1-4 15 TRBV4-3 . . CASSQEWRASGKLFF TGCGCCAGCAGCCAAGAATGGAGGGCGTCCGGAAAACTGTTTTTT
TRBJ2-7 14 TRBV14 . TRBD2 CASSQAPGGYEQYF TGTGCCAGCAGCCAAGCCCCGGGGGGTTACGAGCAGTACTTC
TRBJ1-1 13 TRBV4-3 . . CASSQVESGKAFF TGCGCCAGCAGCCAAGTAGAATCAGGGAAAGCTTTCTTT
TRBJ2-2 17 TRBV14 few . CASSQGWADLHTGELFF TGTGCCAGCAGCCAAGGTTGGGCTGACCTACACACCGGGGAGCTGTTTTTT
TRBJ2-5 14 TRBV10-3 . TRBD2 CAISSGTSAETQYF TGTGCCATCAGTTCCGGGACTAGTGCCGAGACCCAGTACTTC
TRBJ2-1 16 TRBV18 few TRBD2 CASSPGTSGSNREQFF TGTGCCAGCTCACCGGGGACTAGCGGGAGCAATAGAGAGCAGTTCTTC
TRBJ1-3 14 TRBV29-1 few . CSVGAGASGNTIYF TGCAGCGTTGGGGCAGGAGCCTCTGGAAACACCATATATTTT
TRBJ2-4 17 TRBV2 few TRBD1 CASSGDRGRLAKNIQYF TGTGCCAGCAGCGGGGACAGGGGGCGCCTAGCCAAAAACATTCAGTACTTC